This is a list of T cell receptor beta chains from one sample in a study of T cells after yellow fever vaccination. A single record per CDR3 protein comes from TCRdb applying MiXCR to the 5' RACE reads. The sample comprises about 330,000 distinct CDR3 sequences, about 7.8% of which are singletons, and under 20% rests with the top ten. Sequenced here: PBMCs, sampled roughly 46 days after the first yellow fever vaccination. The receptor set was obtained from a man aged 18 to 29 who received the YFV17D yellow fever vaccine. Both conserved end residues are part of each CDR3. D genes are given only for firm matches.

TRBJ1-1	TRBD1	TRBV6-1	CASSRQGPGITEAFF
TRBJ1-6	TRBD1	TRBV18	CASSPGAGGRDSPLHF
TRBJ2-1	TRBD1	TRBV5-1	CASSSGQGNEQFF
TRBJ2-1	-	TRBV4-1	CASSQEDSLSYNEQFF
TRBJ2-7	-	TRBV7-2	CASSLDRAYEQYF
TRBJ2-2	-	TRBV6-5	CASSYLKANTGELFF
TRBJ2-3	-	TRBV20-1	CSGGGGTDTQYF
TRBJ2-1	-	TRBV11-2	CASSLRADSSYNEQFF
TRBJ2-7	TRBD2	TRBV30	CAWSSGTTYEQYF
TRBJ2-5	-	TRBV7-2	CASSLGRHGTPFFDF
TRBJ1-4	TRBD1	TRBV29-1	CSVGDRGTANEKLFF
TRBJ2-3	-	TRBV5-1	CASSPGTSYPTDTQYF
TRBJ2-3	TRBD2	TRBV2	CASRKLAGVTDTQYF
TRBJ1-4	TRBD1	TRBV20-1	CSAREPGGSGEKLFF
TRBJ2-5	TRBD2	TRBV4-1	CASSPVGGGEQETQYF
TRBJ1-6	TRBD1	TRBV12-3/TRBV12-4	CASSSRDRIHSPLHF
TRBJ1-1	-	TRBV5-6	CASSLAPGRWHTEAFF
TRBJ1-5	-	TRBV28	CASSQTGLLQHF